This TCR beta chain was profiled in a study of T cells in Graves' hyperthyroidism and ophthalmopathy (dated by TCRdb to between 2017 and 2020). In the study overall: Peripheral blood samples were taken at the time of initial diagnosis, prior to any treatment. To identify distinguishing TCR V-J signatures, a discovery cohort of around 100 patients was used, comprising fewer than 45 with Graves' ophthalmopathy and some 60 with stable Graves' hyperthyroidism. An independent validation cohort of around 19 hyperthyroidism patients and roughly 16 patients who later progressed to ophthalmopathy tested prospective prediction of ophthalmopathy. The roughly 90 discovery patients were divided at random into training and test sets in a 7:3 ratio. In addition, the study compared T-cell repertoires in thyroid tissue and in blood from roughly 6 Graves' hyperthyroidism patients. Following sampling, methimazole starting at 30 mg daily was given to hyperthyroidism patients, and high-dose intravenous methylprednisolone was given to ophthalmopathy patients. TCR Vbeta CDR3 sequencing of approximately 140 peripheral blood samples (over 40 ophthalmopathy, some 75 hyperthyroidism and around 17 progressor patients) is reported in the paper. Paper-wide results and their limitations: Ophthalmopathy was separated from stable hyperthyroidism by a 13 V-J signature model, with approximately 85% sensitivity and 81% to 82% specificity obtained in cross-validation and 80%/75% obtained in testing. In validation, progression to ophthalmopathy was predicted by the model with around 71% sensitivity and approximately 78% specificity, a median of around 5.9 months before onset. Sample size was not statistically predetermined, and investigators were not blinded to group allocation. Most expanded thyroid clonotypes (frequency above 0.001) were also detected in blood, a finding suggesting that blood repertoires may reflect thyroid immune responses.

The TCR beta CDR3 regions were amplified from the RNA transcripts. For the first round of RT-PCR on the TCR CDR3, the HTBI primer set was used together with the Qiagen OneStep RT-PCR kit. The libraries were constructed in a second round of multiplex PCR and then size-selected and purified. Paired-end sequencing of the libraries was performed with 100 bp reads on an Illumina HiSeq2000. Regarding the original processing steps: SOAPnuke was used to process the raw data, throwing out any read that contained adapters or uncalled bases, had a mean Phred below 15, or lacked an exact constant-primer or identifier match. COPE v1.2.5 was used to merge high-quality paired reads, and clonotypes were defined as unique nucleotide sequences. Clonotypes were aligned to IMGT TRBV, TRBD and TRBJ reference segments using MiTCR v1.1. The analysis included only V-J combinations with a frequency above 0.0001, which together covered roughly 99% of the repertoires. The TCS score was defined as the ratio of F50 (clonal expansion) to E x V (chaos), calculated using BLOSUM62-based TCRdist between CDR3 peptides within each V-J. Welch's t-statistics and random forest reduced 500 to 650 V-J features to 13, which were used in a naive Bayes classifier (R e1071). TCRdb reprocessed the public reads (quality trimming at Q25 with fastp, clone calling with MiXCR) and kept in-frame beta chains. A single entry per CDR3 protein holds the most common genes and DNA from its merged rows. The V and J calls were determined by TCRdb, not by the authors. This sample gives a few hundred thousand distinct CDR3 sequences in total; around 16% of them show up just once. The ten most abundant clones make up under 7.5% of the sample.

This clonotype was picked up a small number of times. Its antigen is still unknown. No base qualities exist here, and no much larger clone lies one base off it. Deletion took 1 base off V and 2 bases off J, with a span of 13 bases between the germline ends. In the germline V gene, CDR1 corresponds to SGDLS and CDR2 to YYNGEE. The CDR3 runs 16 amino acids, cysteine and phenylalanine included. Solely the CDR3 DNA is kept, with 48 bases framed from the first base. Graves' hyperthyroidism was defined as stable when no progression to ophthalmopathy occurred over 18 months of follow-up. The hyperthyroidism patients were between 18 and 65 years old and newly diagnosed, with a disease duration of less than 2 months. The study excluded patients with uncontrolled infections, other autoimmune diseases, pregnancy or lactation. Diagnoses were based on clinical symptoms, serum thyroxine and TRAb, thyroid ultrasound and orbital computed tomography. PBMCs were separated from approximately 9.9 ml of fresh peripheral blood using Ficoll-Paque density gradient centrifugation. Total RNA was extracted with Trizol reagent, and quality was checked on an Agilent 2100 Bioanalyzer.

The TCR comes from a woman in her twenties or thirties with Graves' hyperthyroidism. The V gene is TRBV9 and the J gene is TRBJ2-1, with a weak D call of TRBD2 (6 bases match). The material sequenced was blood. This receptor carries the CDR3 CASSVFRENPYNEQFF. In nucleotides, the sequence is TGTGCCAGCAGCGTATTCCGGGAGAACCCCTACAATGAGCAGTTCTTC.